Sequencing of this TCR beta chain was carried out in a study of blood T cell repertoires in COVID-19. With 11 bases removed from V and 0 bases from J, the gap between germline ends came to 13 bases. The V gene's germline CDR1 is LNHDA and CDR2 SQIVND (reference sequence). This CDR3 is built from 14 residues. Repertoires were generated with immunoSEQ multiplex PCR, while TCRdb's copy carries only in-frame clones and drops some. The table has about 73,000 clones, 70% to 85% seen once. This TCR came from a woman aged 55-70 years with acute or convalescent COVID-19. Source material: peripheral blood. V and J are TRBV19 and TRBJ1-4, with D possibly TRBD1 on 6 matching bases. The CDR3 region is CAAKGGATNEKLFF. CDR3 in DNA: TGTGCCGCGAAGGGGGGGGCAACTAATGAAAAACTGTTTTTT.